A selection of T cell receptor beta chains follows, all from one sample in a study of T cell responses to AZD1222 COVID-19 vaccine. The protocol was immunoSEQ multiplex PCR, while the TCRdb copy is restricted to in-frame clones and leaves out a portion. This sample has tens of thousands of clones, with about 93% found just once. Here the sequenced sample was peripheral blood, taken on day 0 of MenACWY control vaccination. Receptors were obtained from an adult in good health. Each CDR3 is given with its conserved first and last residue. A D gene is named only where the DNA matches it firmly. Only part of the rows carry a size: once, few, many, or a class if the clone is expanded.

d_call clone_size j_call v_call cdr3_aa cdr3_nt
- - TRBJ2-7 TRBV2 CASMGRGGPHLYF TGTGCCAGCATGGGCCGGGGCGGTCCTCATCTTTACTTC
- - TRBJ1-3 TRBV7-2 CASSLGSGFGNTIYF TGTGCCAGCAGCTTAGGGTCAGGGTTTGGAAACACCATATATTTT
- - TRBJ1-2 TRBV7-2 CASSLNLGYTF TGTGCCAGCAGCTTAAACTTAGGCTACACCTTC
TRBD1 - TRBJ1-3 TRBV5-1 CASSLGTDAGNTIYF TGCGCCAGCAGCTTAGGGACAGACGCTGGAAACACCATATATTTT
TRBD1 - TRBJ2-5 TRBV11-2 CASSSKGLQGALGETQYF TGTGCCAGCAGCTCGAAGGGCCTACAGGGGGCGCTCGGAGAGACCCAGTACTTC
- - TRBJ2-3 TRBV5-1 CASSEWATDTQYF TGCGCCAGCAGCGAGTGGGCGACAGATACGCAGTATTTT
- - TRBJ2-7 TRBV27 CASSLDAGDEQYF TGTGCCAGCAGTTTGGACGCAGGTGACGAGCAGTACTTC
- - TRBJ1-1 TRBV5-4 CASSLQPGGEAFF TGTGCCAGCAGCTTGCAGCCGGGTGGTGAAGCTTTCTTT
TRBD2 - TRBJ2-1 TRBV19 CASRPAGAIEQFF TGTGCCAGTAGACCAGCGGGAGCGATTGAGCAGTTCTTC
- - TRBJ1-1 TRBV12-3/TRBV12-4 CASSLLVNTEAFF TGTGCCAGCAGTTTACTCGTGAACACTGAAGCTTTCTTT
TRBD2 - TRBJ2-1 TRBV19 CASSPLAGLYNEQFF TGTGCCAGTAGCCCCCTAGCGGGGCTATACAATGAGCAGTTCTTC
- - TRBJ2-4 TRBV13 CASRAWGTKNIQYF TGTGCCAGCCGAGCCTGGGGAACCAAAAACATTCAGTACTTC
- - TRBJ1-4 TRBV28 CASRTPLGAGEEKLFF TGTGCCAGCAGGACCCCCTTGGGGGCAGGGGAGGAAAAACTGTTTTTT
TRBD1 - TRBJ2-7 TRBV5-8 CASSGTGGWTYEQYF TGTGCCAGCAGCGGCACAGGGGGCTGGACCTACGAGCAGTACTTC
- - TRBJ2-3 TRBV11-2 CASSLGGDTQYF TGTGCCAGCAGCTTAGGTGGAGATACGCAGTATTTT
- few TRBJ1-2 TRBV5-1 CASSLQERNNYGYTF TGCGCCAGCAGCTTGCAGGAACGGAATAACTATGGCTACACCTTC
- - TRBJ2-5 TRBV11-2 CASSFDFTAETQYF TGTGCCAGCAGCTTTGACTTCACCGCAGAGACCCAGTACTTC
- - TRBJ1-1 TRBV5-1 CASSVDSMNTEAFF TGCGCCAGCAGCGTGGACAGCATGAACACTGAAGCTTTCTTT
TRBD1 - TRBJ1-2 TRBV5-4 CAVRQGARGYTF TGTGCCGTACGACAGGGGGCGAGGGGCTACACCTTC
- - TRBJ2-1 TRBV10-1 CASSGSRYNEQFF TGCGCCAGCAGTGGCAGCCGCTACAATGAGCAGTTCTTC
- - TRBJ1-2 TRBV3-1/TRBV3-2 CASSQPSTSFGGYTF TGTGCCAGCAGCCAACCTAGCACAAGCTTCGGGGGCTACACCTTC
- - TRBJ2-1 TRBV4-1 CASSQERAGAGKSYNEQFF TGCGCCAGCAGCCAAGAAAGGGCGGGGGCGGGAAAGTCCTACAATGAGCAGTTCTTC
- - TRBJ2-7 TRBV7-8 CASSPRQGPSYEQYF TGTGCCAGCAGCCCGCGCCAGGGCCCTTCCTACGAGCAGTACTTC
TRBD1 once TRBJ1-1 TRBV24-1 CATSAGQGGEAFF TGTGCCACCAGTGCCGGACAGGGCGGTGAAGCTTTCTTT
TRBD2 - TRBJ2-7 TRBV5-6 CASSLGLAATYEQYF TGTGCCAGCAGCTTAGGACTAGCGGCCACCTACGAGCAGTACTTC
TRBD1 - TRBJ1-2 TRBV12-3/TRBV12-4 CASSLDRDYGYTF TGTGCCAGCAGTCTAGACAGGGACTATGGCTACACCTTC
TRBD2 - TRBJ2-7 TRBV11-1 CASSPKLAGAYEQYF TGTGCCAGCAGCCCCAAACTAGCGGGAGCCTACGAGCAGTACTTC
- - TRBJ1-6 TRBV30 CAWSPSAGSSYNSPLHF TGTGCCTGGAGTCCTTCGGCTGGGAGCTCCTATAATTCACCCCTCCACTTT
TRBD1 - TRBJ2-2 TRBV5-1 CASSATGGNTGELFF TGCGCCAGCAGCGCAACAGGGGGGAACACCGGGGAGCTGTTTTTT
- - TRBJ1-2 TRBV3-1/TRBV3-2 CASSHSRGPGGYTF TGTGCCAGCAGCCACTCCAGGGGCCCGGGGGGCTACACCTTC